These 17 T cell receptor beta chains were sequenced from one sample in a study of cytomegalovirus exposure and HLA in healthy donors. PCR used 60 Vbeta primers and 13 Jbeta primers. Produced via immunoSEQ multiplex PCR; TCRdb's table is partial and in-frame only. The sample records about 98,000 clones, approximately 87% being singletons. Sequencing was carried out using PBMCs. The receptors were sampled from a man aged 35-49 years in good health and CMV-seronegative.

The chain employs TRBV7-2 and TRBJ2-5, with 7 positions matching TRBD2. V shed 2 bases and J 3 bases; nucleotides not matched to a gene: 6. Germline CDR1 reads SGHTA; CDR2 reads FQGNSA. This CDR3 is 15 amino acids long. CDR3 DNA sequence: TGTGCCAGCAGCTTAATAGGGCTAGCGGAAGAGACCCAGTACTTC. This encodes CASSLIGLAEETQYF. The full variable domain, completed using reference TRBV7-2 and TRBJ2-5, is GAGVSQSPSNKVTEKGKDVELRCDPISGHTALYWYRQSLGQGLEFLIYFQGNSAPDKSGLPSDRFSAERTGGSVSTLTIQRTQQEDSAVYLCASSLIGLAEETQYFGPGTRLLVL.

A few counts support this clone. V and J are TRBV27 and TRBJ1-1, with D possibly matching TRBD1 (6 bases). Per the germline V gene, CDR1 is MNHEY and CDR2 is SMNVEV (reference sequence). This CDR3 contains 15 residues. V was trimmed by 2 bases and J by 7 bases, leaving 17 bases between them. The CDR3 protein is CASSLGLAGVGEAFF. In nucleotides, the CDR3 is TGTGCCAGCAGTTTAGGTCTGGCAGGGGTTGGTGAAGCTTTCTTT.

As to this clone: At one boundary the junction diverges from the germline segment, which might be a read error. The chain carries TRBV7-9 and TRBJ2-3, with D maybe TRBD2 (6 bases). The CDR3 covers 13 residues. Germline assignment: CDR1 SEHNR and CDR2 FQNEAQ (reference sequence). The CDR3 here is CSSTDGGTDTQYF. The CDR3 DNA sequence: TGTTCCAGCACCGACGGGGGAACCGATACGCAGTATTTT.

The chain carries TRBV5-1 and TRBJ2-5; maybe TRBD2 (6 bases). Trimming took off 6 bases at V and 4 bases at J, with 10 bases between the two ends. This CDR3 has 12 amino acids. The germline CDR1 and CDR2 sequences are SGHRS and YFSETQ. The CDR3 DNA follows: TGCGCCAGCACGGGGGATCCAGAGACCCAGTACTTC. It is translated as CASTGDPETQYF.

This sequence joins TRBV5-1 and TRBJ1-5; no reliable D call. V lost 0 bases, J lost 5 bases, and 6 bases lay in between. The CDR3 runs 13 residues. Germline CDR1 is SGHRS and CDR2 is YFSETQ. The DNA for the CDR3 is TGCGCCAGCAGCTTGGGGGCTTATCAGCCCCAGCATTTT. It specifies CASSLGAYQPQHF. Filled out from reference TRBV5-1 and TRBJ1-5, the complete variable domain reads KAGVTQTPRYLIKTRGQQVTLSCSPISGHRSVSWYQQTPGQGLQFLFEYFSETQRNKGNFPGRFSGRQFSNSRSEMNVSTLELGDSALYLCASSLGAYQPQHFGDGTRLSIL.

The table lists this clone with a few counts. The chain carries TRBV11-2 and TRBJ1-1; no definite D call. Germline CDR1 reads SGHAT; CDR2 reads FQNNGV. The CDR3 consists of 16 residues. Between the trimmed V and J ends, which lost 0 bases and 1 base, there was a span of 12 bases. The chain's CDR3 is CASSLEFRNRNTEAFF. The CDR3 bases are TGTGCCAGCAGCTTAGAGTTCAGGAATCGGAACACTGAAGCTTTCTTT.

This clone was counted a few times. The V and J genes are TRBV4-3 and TRBJ1-1, with D tentatively TRBD1 (5 bases). Trimming took off 0 bases at V and 2 bases at J, with 13 bases between the two ends. Per the germline V gene, CDR1 is LGHNA and CDR2 is YSLEER. This CDR3 has 16 amino acids. The CDR3 reads CASSQDFGAGNTEAFF. The CDR3 region has the DNA TGCGCCAGCAGCCAAGATTTCGGGGCGGGAAACACTGAAGCTTTCTTT.

The chain recombines TRBV4-1 with TRBJ1-4; D is possibly TRBD1 (6 bases). Germline-derived CDR1 and CDR2 are MGHRA and YSYEKL. CDR3 length: 15 amino acids. V was shortened by 3 bases and J by 7 bases, with 15 bases between the two germline ends. The CDR3 DNA is TGCGCCAGCAGCCACGGGGCCTTAGGGGGTGAAAAACTGTTTTTT. It specifies CASSHGALGGEKLFF.

The chain links TRBV5-1 to TRBJ2-2, with 8 bases that match TRBD2. This CDR3 is built from 16 residues. Losses at the gene ends were 0 bases for V and 4 bases for J; bases not matched to a gene: 5. The germline V gene encodes CDR1 SGHRS and CDR2 YFSETQ. CDR3 nucleotides: TGCGCCAGCAGCTTGGTTCCGGGGGGGTTCACCGGGGAGCTGTTTTTT. Residues: CASSLVPGGFTGELFF.

On this clone: Relative to the germline gene, one junction end is altered; a read error may explain this. J is TRBJ1-1 and V is TRBV7-9, with a weak D call TRBD1 (5 bases). The CDR3 has 14 residues. Germline CDR1 and CDR2: SEHNR and FQNEAQ (reference sequence). This CDR3 reads CSSSLVDRGTEAFF. CDR3 in DNA: TGTTCCAGCAGCTTGGTGGATAGGGGCACTGAAGCTTTCTTT.

The chain combines TRBV2 with TRBJ2-2, with TRBD2 matching 9 bases. Germline CDR1 and CDR2: SNHLY and FYNNEI. This CDR3 region has 15 residues. V was pared by 8 bases and J by 4 bases, with 8 bases of the junction left unmatched. The CDR3 loop reads CASGRLAATTGELFF. CDR3 nucleotide sequence: TGTGCCAGCGGCAGACTAGCGGCCACCACCGGGGAGCTGTTTTTT.

J is TRBJ2-3 and V is TRBV7-3; D uncertain. This CDR3 has 13 residues. Germline values: CDR1 SGHTA, CDR2 FQGTGA. V lost 3 bases and J lost 6, with 10 bases in between. The CDR3 spells CASSFSVGDTQYF. DNA for the CDR3: TGTGCCAGCAGCTTTTCCGTTGGCGATACGCAGTATTTT.

The chain has TRBV10-2 and TRBJ2-3, with TRBD1 matching 7 bases. The CDR3 has 19 residues. Losses at the gene ends were 2 bases for V and 1 base for J; bases not matched to a gene: 15. The germline gives CDR1 WSHSY, CDR2 SAAADI. Here the CDR3 DNA reads TGCGCCAGCAGTGAGAGAGCATCACAGACAGGGTGGGGCACAGATACGCAGTATTTT. Residues: CASSERASQTGWGTDTQYF.

V and J are TRBV11-2 and TRBJ2-2; a weak D match, TRBD1 (6 bases). The CDR3 covers 15 residues. The V end lost 2 bases, the J end lost 4 bases, and 11 bases lay between the germline ends. In germline, CDR1 is SGHAT, CDR2 FQNNGV. The CDR3 DNA reads TGTGCCAGCAGCTTACCGGGACACCCCACCGGGGAGCTGTTTTTT. As protein: CASSLPGHPTGELFF.

This clone has just a few counts. V gene TRBV9 combines with J gene TRBJ2-1, with 9 bases identical to TRBD1. The CDR3 length is 17 residues. Germline V lookup: CDR1 SGDLS, CDR2 YYNGEE. Trimming at V came to 4 bases and at J to 5 bases, leaving 13 bases not matched to a gene. Written as DNA, the CDR3 is TGTGCCAGCAGCCAGAAAACCGGGACAGGGACAAACAATGAGCAGTTCTTC. It yields the protein CASSQKTGTGTNNEQFF.

The rearrangement links TRBV5-1 to TRBJ2-1; 8 bases map to TRBD2. Germline CDR1 reads SGHRS; CDR2 reads YFSETQ. This CDR3 comprises 12 residues. V was clipped by 7 bases and J by 6 bases; unmatched bases: 3. The CDR3 bases are TGCGCCAGCCGTAGCGGGGCCAATGAGCAGTTCTTC. Protein sequence: CASRSGANEQFF.

The V call is TRBV11-2, the J call TRBJ2-3; 7 bases are a match to TRBD2. J gave up 5 bases and V 0 bases, and 5 bases lay outside the gene matches. The CDR3 spans 15 residues. Germline lookup yields CDR1 SGHAT and CDR2 FQNNGV. The CDR3 sequence is CASSLDGWEGDTQYF. The CDR3 coding sequence is TGTGCCAGCAGCTTAGATGGTTGGGAGGGAGATACGCAGTATTTT.